The clone carrying this T cell receptor beta chain was picked up many times. What it binds is unknown. Transcripts of RNA were the source for amplifying TCR beta CDR3 regions. HTBI primers were used in a first-round RT-PCR, which preceded a second-round multiplex PCR. TCRdb analysed the multiplex PCR reads with MiXCR anew, one entry per CDR3 protein. The repertoire consists of some 250,000 distinct CDR3 sequences, with around 50% occurring once and the leading ten covering approximately 44%. Moderate-to-severe activity, with CAS ≥3, NOSPECS ≥4 and duration under 3 months, characterized the donors with ophthalmopathy. Uncontrolled infections, other autoimmune diseases, pregnancy or lactation barred patients from enrollment. V lost 6 bases and J lost 5, with 14 bases in between. CDR1 and CDR2 from the germline V gene are MNHEY and SVGAGI. This CDR3 contains 13 residues. These data are taken from a study of Graves' ophthalmopathy and Graves' hyperthyroidism.

General observations from the study: The model's ophthalmopathy progression predictions had approximately 71% sensitivity and 72.22% specificity. Distinction of ophthalmopathy from stable hyperthyroidism by a 13-signature model reached roughly 87% sensitivity and 65% to 83% specificity.

Sequenced sample: peripheral blood. The source is an adult man with Graves' ophthalmopathy. The V gene is TRBV6-5, the J gene TRBJ2-7; the D is unclear. The CDR3 here is CASRNPRINEQYF. The CDR3 DNA is TGTGCCAGCAGAAACCCTAGGATTAACGAGCAGTACTTC.